The T cell receptor beta chain under discussion was sequenced for a study of blood T cell repertoires in COVID-19. Study details: The United States, Italy and Spain provided the acute and convalescent COVID-19 samples. From T cells, B-cell-depleted T cells, or PBMCs came the material, which was cDNA or gDNA.

Germline V gene data show CDR1 as SGHRS and CDR2 as YFSETQ. Trimming removed 0 bases at V and 4 bases at J, with 9 bases between. The CDR3 sequence is 14 residues long. Categorization into cohorts depended on clinical history that participants reported. Some clones are missing from TCRdb's copy, which holds only in-frame ones; the method was immunoSEQ multiplex PCR. This table holds around 150,000 clones, 75% to 90% found once. The V gene is TRBV5-1, the J gene TRBJ2-3, with D possibly being TRBD1 (5 bases). The clonotype comes from an older woman who had recovered from COVID-19. The sequenced sample consisted of PBMCs or T cells enriched from blood (not recorded which). CDR3 amino acids: CASSLAAGPDTQYF. In DNA, the CDR3 is TGCGCCAGCAGCTTGGCGGCAGGGCCAGATACGCAGTATTTT.